This TCR beta chain stems from a study of shared clonotypes between healthy human individuals. Profiled with immunoSEQ multiplex PCR; TCRdb holds only in-frame clones, not every one. Here the sample spans some 580,000 clones, about 96% being singletons. Sequenced: naive CD4+ T cells sorted from blood. Subset given: CD45RA+ positively selected. This sequence originates from a woman in her twenties or thirties in good health.

The CDR3 region is CASSPIGAGAVDEQFF. The CDR3 nucleotides read TGCGCCAGCAGCCCCATTGGCGCGGGAGCGGTCGATGAGCAGTTCTTC. This sequence joins TRBV5-1 and TRBJ2-1; 7 bases align to TRBD2. Per germline, CDR1 SGHRS and CDR2 YFSETQ. The CDR3 totals 16 residues. Trimming took 4 bases from V and 8 from J; bases not matched to a gene: 15.